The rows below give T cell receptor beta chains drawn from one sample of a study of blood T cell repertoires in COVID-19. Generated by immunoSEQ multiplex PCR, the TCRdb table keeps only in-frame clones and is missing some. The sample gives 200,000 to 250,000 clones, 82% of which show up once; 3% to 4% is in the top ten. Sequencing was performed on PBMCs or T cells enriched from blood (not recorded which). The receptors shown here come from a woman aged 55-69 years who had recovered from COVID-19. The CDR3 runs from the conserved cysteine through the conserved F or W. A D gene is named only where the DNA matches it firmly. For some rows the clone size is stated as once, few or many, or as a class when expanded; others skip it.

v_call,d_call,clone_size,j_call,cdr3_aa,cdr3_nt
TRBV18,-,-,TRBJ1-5,CASSPSGAGQPQHF,TGTGCCAGCTCACCCTCAGGGGCAGGCCAGCCCCAGCATTTT
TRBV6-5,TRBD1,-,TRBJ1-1,CASSSPATGMNTEAFF,TGTGCCAGCAGTTCCCCGGCGACAGGGATGAACACTGAAGCTTTCTTT
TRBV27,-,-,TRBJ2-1,CASSPWRANNEQFF,TGTGCCAGCAGCCCCTGGCGGGCCAACAATGAGCAGTTCTTC
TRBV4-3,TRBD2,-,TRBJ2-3,CASSQRTSGGWDTQYF,TGCGCCAGCAGCCAAAGGACTAGCGGGGGGTGGGATACGCAGTATTTT
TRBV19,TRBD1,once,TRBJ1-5,CASSTTRTGLYSNQPQHF,TGTGCCAGTAGTACGACTCGGACAGGGTTGTATAGCAATCAGCCCCAGCATTTT
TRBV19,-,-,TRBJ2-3,CASSFSIHPPDTQYF,TGTGCCAGTAGCTTTAGCATTCATCCCCCAGATACGCAGTATTTT
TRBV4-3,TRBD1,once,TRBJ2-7,CASSLGQGSSYEQYF,TGCGCCAGCAGCCTTGGACAGGGATCTTCCTACGAGCAGTACTTC
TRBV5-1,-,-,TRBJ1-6,CASSLGEGRAHLHF,TGCGCCAGCAGCTTGGGGGAGGGCCGTGCTCACCTCCACTTT
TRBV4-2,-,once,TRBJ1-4,CASSQDVRGPGNEKLFF,TGTGCCAGCAGCCAAGACGTGCGGGGGCCGGGGAATGAAAAACTGTTTTTT
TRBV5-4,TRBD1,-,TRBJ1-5,CASSLGGTGGNQPQHF,TGTGCCAGCAGCTTGGGGGGGACAGGGGGCAATCAGCCCCAGCATTTT
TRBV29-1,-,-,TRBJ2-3,CSVSGTQQGDTQYF,TGCAGCGTTTCGGGGACACAGCAAGGGGATACGCAGTATTTT
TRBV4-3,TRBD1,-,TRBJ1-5,CASSQAPHGQGVGQPQHF,TGCGCCAGCAGCCAAGCCCCCCACGGACAGGGGGTGGGACAGCCCCAGCATTTT
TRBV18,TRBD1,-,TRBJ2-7,CASSPQGAGSYEQYF,TGTGCCAGCTCACCACAGGGGGCAGGGTCCTACGAGCAGTACTTC
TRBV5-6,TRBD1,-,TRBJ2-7,CASSFAGTGKYEQYF,TGTGCCAGCAGCTTCGCCGGGACAGGAAAATACGAGCAGTACTTC
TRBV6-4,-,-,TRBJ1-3,CASSEQGGLSGNTIYF,TGTGCCAGCAGTGAACAGGGCGGTCTCTCTGGAAACACCATATATTTT
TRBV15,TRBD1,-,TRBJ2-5,CATSRSGQVQETQYF,TGTGCCACCAGCAGATCGGGACAGGTCCAAGAGACCCAGTACTTC
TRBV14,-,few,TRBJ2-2,CASSRTTNTGELFF,TGTGCCAGCAGCCGGACTACGAACACCGGGGAGCTGTTTTTT
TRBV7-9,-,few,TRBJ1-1,CASSLSWRGDTEAFF,TGTGCCAGCAGCTTATCCTGGCGGGGGGACACTGAAGCTTTCTTT
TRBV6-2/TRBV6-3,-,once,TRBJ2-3,CASSLFGRDTDTQYF,TGTGCCAGCAGCTTATTCGGCAGGGACACAGATACGCAGTATTTT
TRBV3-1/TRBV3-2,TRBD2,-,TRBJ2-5,CASSQDRASGKETQYF,TGTGCCAGCAGCCAAGATCGTGCTAGCGGGAAAGAGACCCAGTACTTC